This entry lists 26 T cell receptor beta chains sequenced from one sample in a study of blood T cells in healthy people across ages. Through a sample-barcoded 5' primer and a J-beta primer mix, a second PCR was run for 7 to 11 cycles. TCRdb called the 5' RACE reads again in MiXCR, with one record for every CDR3 protein. The sample has 650,000 to 800,000 distinct CDR3 sequences, under 55% seen once. Sequencing input: blood. These receptor sequences come from a man between 60 and 75 years old in good health.

With regard to this clonotype: This may be a read error, as it is one base from a much larger clone. This chain joins TRBV7-2 and TRBJ2-3, with D tentatively TRBD2 (6 bases). CDR1 SGHTA and CDR2 FQGNSA come from the germline V gene. This CDR3 contains 16 residues. The V end lost 5 bases, the J end lost 8 bases, and 23 bases lay between the germline ends. CDR3 protein: CASSQNRLTSSGTQYF. The CDR3 coding sequence is TGTGCCAGCAGCCAGAACCGTTTGACTAGTTCGGGTACGCAGTATTTT.

This chain connects TRBV27 to TRBJ2-5; D unclear. With 6 bases removed from V and 7 bases from J, the gap between germline ends came to 15 bases. The CDR3 contains 13 residues. Germline V gene lookup returns CDR1 MNHEY and CDR2 SMNVEV (reference sequence). CDR3 protein: CASSAARLGTQYF. Here the CDR3 DNA reads TGTGCCAGCAGCGCCGCGCGCCTAGGGACCCAGTACTTC.

The J gene is TRBJ1-2, the V gene TRBV6-6; the match to TRBD1 covers 7 bases. J gave up 6 bases and V 3 bases, and 10 bases lay outside the gene matches. The CDR3 is made up of 15 amino acids. In germline, CDR1 is MNHNY, CDR2 SVGAGI (reference sequence). The CDR3 nucleotides are TGTGCCAGCAGTTATCGCGACAGGGTCTTAGATGGCTACACCTTC. This translates into CASSYRDRVLDGYTF.

This clonotype was seen a handful of times. The chain is built from TRBV2 and TRBJ2-1; 8 positions match TRBD2. The V and J ends lost 6 bases and 7 bases, in that order; junction bases with no gene match: 11. Germline CDR1 is SNHLY and CDR2 is FYNNEI. The CDR3 covers 15 residues. This CDR3 reads CASRPERGTGNEQFF. In DNA form, the CDR3 reads TGTGCCAGCAGACCTGAGCGGGGGACTGGAAATGAGCAGTTCTTC.

Ten or more counts support this clonotype. This rearrangement joins TRBV7-2 to TRBJ2-5; TRBD2 agrees at 13 bases. This CDR3 is 18 amino acids long. V gave up 1 base and J gave up 2 bases; unmatched junction bases: 7. CDR1 SGHTA and CDR2 FQGNSA come from the germline V gene. This chain's CDR3 is CASSLGVRGLAGQETQYF. The CDR3 DNA follows: TGTGCCAGCAGCTTAGGCGTTAGGGGACTAGCGGGACAAGAGACCCAGTACTTC.

This clonotype was counted between two and nine times. The V and J genes are TRBV7-9 and TRBJ2-5, with 7 bases aligning to TRBD1. CDR3 length: 16 residues. The germline V gene encodes CDR1 SEHNR and CDR2 FQNEAQ (reference sequence). V shed 4 bases and J 0 bases; nucleotides not matched to a gene: 8. The DNA for the CDR3 is TGTGCCAGCAGCTCCCGGGACAGAGAATACCAAGAGACCCAGTACTTC. Translation gives CASSSRDREYQETQYF.

This clonotype was detected many times. V is TRBV4-3 and J is TRBJ2-3; a possible D gene is TRBD1 (5 bases). Germline CDR1 LGHNA, CDR2 YSLEER. The CDR3 runs 15 residues. The V end lost 0 bases, the J end lost 1 base, and 8 bases lay between the germline ends. DNA for the CDR3: TGCGCCAGCAGCCAAGATAGGACACGCACAGATACGCAGTATTTT. Its protein is CASSQDRTRTDTQYF.

The chain is built from TRBV29-1 and TRBJ2-1; no clear D gene. The CDR3 totals 11 residues. The V end lost 7 bases, the J end lost 6 bases, and 10 bases lay between the germline ends. Germline V gives CDR1 SQVTM, CDR2 ANQGSEA. For the CDR3, the DNA is TGCAGCGCCGCCCCAGGCAATGAGCAGTTCTTC. Its protein product is CSAAPGNEQFF.

This clonotype has a handful of counts. In nucleotides, the CDR3 is TGCGCCAGCAGCCGAGGGACTAGCGGGGGGCGTTTCTACGAGCAGTACTTC. Its translation is CASSRGTSGGRFYEQYF. V usage is TRBV4-1 and J usage is TRBJ2-7; 15 bases are a match to TRBD2. The J segment lost 3 bases and the V segment lost 4 bases, leaving 7 bases of the junction unmatched. The CDR3 spans 17 residues. Germline CDR1 and CDR2: MGHRA and YSYEKL.

This chain uses TRBV18 with TRBJ2-5; maybe TRBD2 (5 bases). Gene TRBJ2-1 matches the end of the DNA better, so the J call may be wrong. Germline-derived CDR1 and CDR2 are KGHSH and LQKENI. The CDR3 covers 13 residues. The CDR3 here is CASSPGLGETQFF. The CDR3 DNA sequence: TGTGCCAGCTCACCTGGACTCGGAGAGACCCAGTTCTTC.

As concerns this clonotype: It may be a read error: a sequence one base away is much more abundant. The chain is built from TRBV11-2 and TRBJ2-1; a weak D match, TRBD1 (5 bases). Trimming stripped 1 base from V and 5 bases from J, with 9 bases between. The CDR3 length is 14 residues. CDR1 is SGHAT and CDR2 is FQNNGV in the germline V gene. As DNA, the CDR3 is TGTGCCAGCAGCTTAGCAAGGGGCAACAATGAGCAGTTCTTC. This encodes CASSLARGNNEQFF.

This clonotype was seen only a few times. This chain joins TRBV7-9 and TRBJ2-5; D uncertain. The length of the CDR3 is 15 residues. Trimming removed 1 base at V and 1 base at J, with 10 bases between. CDR1 and CDR2 (germline): SEHNR, FQNEAQ (reference sequence). CDR3 bases: TGTGCCAGCAGCTTAGATGGTCCCCCCCAAGAGACCCAGTACTTC. Translating gives CASSLDGPPQETQYF.

The chain carries TRBV30 and TRBJ1-4; no reliable D call. The length of the CDR3 is 11 residues. Per the germline V gene, CDR1 is GTSNPN and CDR2 is SVGIG (reference sequence). V lost 8 bases to trimming and J lost 8 bases, with 12 bases between them. CDR3 residues: CALGTDEKLFF. CDR3 coding DNA: TGTGCCCTTGGAACGGACGAAAAACTGTTTTTT.

The rearrangement links TRBV29-1 to TRBJ2-1; D may be TRBD1 or TRBD2 (5 bases each). The DNA end is a closer match to TRBJ2-7, so the J assignment may be wrong. This CDR3 is 13 amino acids long. Germline CDR1 is SQVTM and CDR2 is ANQGSEA. In DNA, the CDR3 is TGCAGCGTCGGCCCCGGGACCTACAATGAGCAGTACTTC. It specifies CSVGPGTYNEQYF.

This clonotype was observed a single time. This chain joins TRBV20-1 and TRBJ2-7; D not resolved. The J call may not be correct, given that the DNA end is closer to TRBJ2-5. This CDR3 is 11 amino acids long. Germline V gives CDR1 DFQATT, CDR2 SNEGSKA (reference sequence). CDR3 sequence: CSVPSTGTQYF. In DNA, the CDR3 is TGCAGCGTCCCAAGTACGGGGACCCAGTACTTC.

The rearrangement joins TRBV27 to TRBJ1-5, with TRBD1 identical over 7 bases. Germline V gives CDR1 MNHEY, CDR2 SMNVEV (reference sequence). V dropped 5 bases and J dropped 6; count of bases not matched to a gene: 13. The CDR3 has 16 amino acids. For the CDR3, the DNA is TGTGCCAGCAGTCCTACCATCGGAGGGGGCGGTCAGCCCCAGCATTTT. It translates to CASSPTIGGGGQPQHF.

The chain carries TRBV5-1 and TRBJ2-6, with unresolved D. Germline lookup yields CDR1 SGHRS and CDR2 YFSETQ. This CDR3 region has 17 residues. The ends were cut back, 0 bases at V and 2 bases at J, with 12 bases in the middle. The CDR3 reads CASSLANGPAGANVLTF. The CDR3 bases are TGCGCCAGCAGCTTGGCTAATGGACCTGCTGGGGCCAACGTCCTGACTTTC. Together with reference TRBV5-1 and TRBJ2-6, the CDR3 gives the full variable domain: KAGVTQTPRYLIKTRGQQVTLSCSPISGHRSVSWYQQTPGQGLQFLFEYFSETQRNKGNFPGRFSGRQFSNSRSEMNVSTLELGDSALYLCASSLANGPAGANVLTFGAGSRLTVL.

V usage is TRBV6-6 and J usage is TRBJ2-1, with no clear D. In germline, CDR1 is MNHNY, CDR2 SVGAGI (reference sequence). Trimming stripped 0 bases from V and 13 bases from J, with 10 bases between. The CDR3 contains 12 residues. The CDR3 region is CASSYSLASQFF. In DNA, the CDR3 is TGTGCCAGCAGTTACTCGCTGGCCAGTCAGTTCTTC.

The chain has TRBV4-1 and TRBJ2-1; D gene unclear. Trimming took 3 bases from V and 10 from J, leaving 13 bases between them. The CDR3 covers 13 residues. Germline V CDR1 and CDR2: MGHRA, YSYEKL. Written as DNA, the CDR3 is TGCGCCAGCAGCCACGCGGAAGCGAGGGAGCAGTTCTTC. It translates to CASSHAEAREQFF.

This clonotype was counted between two and nine times. The chain employs TRBV7-2 and TRBJ2-3; no clear D. Per the germline V gene, CDR1 is SGHTA and CDR2 is FQGNSA. The CDR3 totals 15 residues. V was cut by 5 bases and J by 1 base, with 13 bases left in between. This CDR3 is CASSPRPGRTDTQYF. CDR3 DNA: TGTGCCAGCAGCCCCCGGCCCGGCCGCACAGATACGCAGTATTTT.

The V gene is TRBV3-1, the J gene TRBJ1-5, with no clear D. The CDR3 is made up of 15 amino acids. V was shortened by 0 bases and J by 4 bases, with 10 bases between the two germline ends. The germline V gene encodes CDR1 LGHDT and CDR2 YNNKEL (reference sequence). As DNA, the CDR3 is TGTGCCAGCAGCCAAGATCGGGCCTTTAATCAGCCCCAGCATTTT. Encoded protein: CASSQDRAFNQPQHF.

This clonotype was seen many times. The chain couples TRBV5-6 to TRBJ1-1; tentatively, D is TRBD1 (6 bases). Germline CDR1 and CDR2: SGHDT and YYEEEE. The CDR3 spans 17 residues. Between the trimmed V and J ends, which lost 3 bases and 4 bases, there was a span of 22 bases. The CDR3 DNA reads as TGTGCCAGCAGCTCCCAGGGACAAGGCCTGCGGGGCACTGAAGCTTTCTTT. Translated, it gives CASSSQGQGLRGTEAFF. The full variable domain, its missing parts supplied by reference TRBV5-6 and TRBJ1-1, is DAGVTQSPTHLIKTRGQQVTLRCSPKSGHDTVSWYQQALGQGPQFIFQYYEEEERQRGNFPDRFSGHQFPNYSSELNVNALLLGDSALYLCASSSQGQGLRGTEAFFGQGTRLTVV.

The chain has TRBV20-1 and TRBJ2-4; the D is unclear. The CDR3 has 13 amino acids. CDR1 DFQATT and CDR2 SNEGSKA come from the germline V gene (reference sequence). V shed 2 bases and J shed 0 bases, with 5 bases lying between them. The CDR3 sequence: CSARLVAKNIQYF. The CDR3 bases are TGCAGTGCTAGACTTGTAGCCAAAAACATTCAGTACTTC.

This clonotype was observed a single time. This chain connects TRBV28 to TRBJ2-1; D is ambiguous. The CDR3 runs 10 residues. Trimming took off 8 bases at V and 10 bases at J, with 9 bases between the two ends. From germline, CDR1 is MDHEN and CDR2 SYDVKM. The CDR3 DNA reads as TGTGCCAGCCGTAGGGCGGAGCAGTTCTTC. This codes for CASRRAEQFF.

The V and J genes are TRBV6-2 or TRBV6-3 and TRBJ2-7, with no clear D. V gave up 11 bases and J gave up 1 base, with 15 bases separating them. Germline V gene data show CDR1 as MNHEY and CDR2 as SVGEGT. The CDR3 consists of 13 residues. In DNA form, the CDR3 reads TGTGCCCAACTACATCTAGTATCCTACGAGCAGTACTTC. Its translation: CAQLHLVSYEQYF.

The chain joins TRBV10-1 to TRBJ2-1, with 8 nucleotides matching TRBD2. With 2 bases clipped from V and 0 bases from J, the junction kept 3 bases outside the gene matches. The germline CDR1 and CDR2 sequences are WNHNN and SYGVQD (reference sequence). The CDR3 consists of 16 residues. Here the CDR3 reads CASSEAGGASYNEQFF. DNA of the CDR3: TGCGCCAGCAGTGAGGCGGGGGGAGCCTCCTACAATGAGCAGTTCTTC.